The 10 T cell receptor beta chains given below trace back to one sample, sequenced in a study of blood T cell repertoires in COVID-19. Only in-frame clones appear in the TCRdb table, and some are missing; sequencing was by immunoSEQ multiplex PCR. The data show some 200,000 clones, around 84% seen once. Sequencing used peripheral blood. The receptors were sampled from a man older than 75 with acute or convalescent COVID-19.

In nucleotides, the CDR3 is TGCGCCAGCAACGGGAAAACAGGGAGCGCCGGGGAGCTGTTTTTT. This encodes CASNGKTGSAGELFF. This chain links TRBV5-1 with TRBJ2-2, with D possibly TRBD1 on 6 matching bases. V dropped 6 bases and J dropped 6 bases, with 18 bases sitting between them. Germline V gene lookup returns CDR1 SGHRS and CDR2 YFSETQ. There are 15 residues in the CDR3.

The gene calls are TRBV19 and TRBJ2-1; D uncertain. Germline V lookup: CDR1 LNHDA, CDR2 SQIVND (reference sequence). V lost 3 bases, J lost 7 bases, and 10 bases lay in between. The CDR3 runs 13 residues. CDR3 sequence reads: CASSINSRNEQFF. The CDR3 nucleotides are TGTGCCAGTAGTATTAACAGCCGAAATGAGCAGTTCTTC.

This clone was counted once. The DNA of the CDR3 is TGTGCCAGCAGCCCCTCCTTATGGAGCGGGGAGCTGTTTTTT. Its protein is CASSPSLWSGELFF. The chain combines TRBV11-2 with TRBJ2-2; D gene unclear. The length of the CDR3 is 14 residues. Between the trimmed V and J ends, which lost 5 bases and 7 bases, there was a span of 14 bases. Germline CDR1 SGHAT, CDR2 FQNNGV.

This CDR3 reads CASSRTSVADTQYF. The CDR3 DNA follows: TGCGCCAGCAGCCGAACTAGCGTCGCAGATACGCAGTATTTT. The chain combines TRBV4-1 with TRBJ2-3; 7 bases line up with TRBD2. Unmatched junction bases numbered 5, after V lost 4 bases and J lost 4 bases. Germline CDR1 reads MGHRA; CDR2 reads YSYEKL. The CDR3 length is 14 residues.

V is TRBV24-1 and J is TRBJ1-5; TRBD1 agrees at 7 bases. The length of the CDR3 is 16 residues. After removal of 2 bases from V and 0 bases from J, the junction contained 3 bases not matched to a gene. Per the germline V gene, CDR1 is KGHDR and CDR2 is SFDVKD. CDR3 nucleotide sequence: TGTGCCACCAGTGATTCGACAGGGATTAGCAATCAGCCCCAGCATTTT. Translated, it gives CATSDSTGISNQPQHF.

The chain employs TRBV7-2 and TRBJ2-2, with a weak D call TRBD2 (5 bases). Trimming stripped 4 bases from V and 3 bases from J, with 9 bases between. There are 14 residues in the CDR3. The germline CDR1 and CDR2 sequences are SGHTA and FQGNSA. The CDR3 region has the DNA TGTGCCAGCAGCTCTGGACTTTACACCGGGGAGCTGTTTTTT. The encoded protein is CASSSGLYTGELFF.

The chain recombines TRBV18 with TRBJ2-1; D is possibly TRBD2 (5 bases). V was trimmed by 7 bases and J by 0 bases, leaving 10 bases between them. The germline CDR1 and CDR2 sequences are KGHSH and LQKENI. The CDR3 is 14 amino acids. The CDR3 coding sequence is TGTGCCAGCTGCTCTGGGAGCTCCTACAATGAGCAGTTCTTC. This encodes CASCSGSSYNEQFF.

The gene calls are TRBV27 and TRBJ1-1; D is uncertain. With 0 bases removed from V and 3 bases from J, the gap between germline ends came to 8 bases. The CDR3 is 14 residues long. Germline assignment: CDR1 MNHEY and CDR2 SMNVEV (reference sequence). CDR3: CASSLSIGYTEAFF. The DNA for the CDR3 is TGTGCCAGCAGTTTATCGATCGGGTACACTGAAGCTTTCTTT.

This rearrangement joins TRBV7-8 to TRBJ2-3, with TRBD1 as a possible D gene (5 bases). Germline V gives CDR1 SGHVS, CDR2 FQNEAQ. V dropped 5 bases and J dropped 0 bases, with 12 bases sitting between them. This CDR3 contains 15 residues. The CDR3 DNA reads as TGTGCCAGCAGCCCCAGGGTGGTTAGCACAGATACGCAGTATTTT. This sequence encodes CASSPRVVSTDTQYF.

The chain uses TRBV2 and TRBJ2-1; D is unresolved. Trimming removed 8 bases from V and 6 bases from J, with 17 bases in between. The CDR3 loop spans 14 amino acids. Germline V gene data show CDR1 as SNHLY and CDR2 as FYNNEI. CDR3 nucleotide sequence: TGTGCCAGCTCACGAGGAGCAGAACCCAATGAGCAGTTCTTC. Residues: CASSRGAEPNEQFF.